This T cell receptor beta chain was identified during a study of cytomegalovirus exposure and HLA in healthy donors. Study-wide points: Further analysis was carried out later, and it showed several of the most significant clusters appearing linked to common viral pathogens. In a later analysis, HLA-C alleles had the fewest associated TCRs, DRB1 alleles the most. Relative to equally common others, HLA-associated TCR beta chains showed greater clonal expansion in a later analysis.

Trimming removed 9 bases from V and 4 bases from J; junction bases left unmatched: 7. Germline CDR1 and CDR2: LNHDA and SQIVND (reference sequence). This CDR3 region has 14 residues. Though probably carrying unrecorded immune exposures, donors were nominally healthy at sampling. The PCR contained 60 Vbeta and 13 Jbeta primers. Data came from immunoSEQ multiplex PCR; TCRdb stores just in-frame clones and leaves some out. This repertoire shows approximately 82,000 clones, approximately 74% found once; its top ten account for over 5%. Remarks on this clone: Its antigen is not known.

The receptor was isolated from a woman aged 50 to 60 in good health and CMV-seropositive. Sequenced material: PBMCs. This sequence joins TRBV19 and TRBJ2-3, with TRBD2 matching over 10 bases. CDR3 protein: CASRTSGTADTQYF. The DNA of the CDR3 is TGTGCCAGCAGAACTAGCGGGACTGCAGATACGCAGTATTTT. The variable domain in full, with the rest retrieved from reference TRBV19 and TRBJ2-3, is DGGITQSPKYLFRKEGQNVTLSCEQNLNHDAMYWYRQDPGQGLRLIYYSQIVNDFQKGDIAEGYSVSREKKESFPLTVTSAQKNPTAFYLCASRTSGTADTQYFGPGTRLTVL.